The TCR beta chain described here comes from a study of T cells in Graves' hyperthyroidism and ophthalmopathy (dated by TCRdb to between 2018 and 2021). Regarding the study in general: Peripheral blood samples were taken at the time of initial diagnosis, prior to any treatment. The paper describes TCR Vbeta CDR3 sequencing of 130 to 150 peripheral blood samples, made up of about 41 ophthalmopathy patients, some 80 hyperthyroidism patients and roughly 17 progressor patients. The 90 to 100 discovery patients were randomly divided into training and test sets at a 7:3 ratio. Prospective prediction of ophthalmopathy was tested in an independent validation cohort of 18 to 20 hyperthyroidism patients and some 17 patients who later progressed to ophthalmopathy. Following sampling, methimazole starting at 30 mg daily was given to hyperthyroidism patients, and high-dose intravenous methylprednisolone was given to ophthalmopathy patients. The study also compared thyroid tissue and blood T-cell repertoires from about six Graves' hyperthyroidism patients. A discovery cohort of about a hundred patients, fewer than 50 with Graves' ophthalmopathy and about 58 with stable Graves' hyperthyroidism, was used to find distinguishing TCR V-J signatures. Overall study outcomes, separate from this receptor: In validation, the model predicted progression to ophthalmopathy a median of about 6.8 months before onset, with about 70% sensitivity and 72.22% specificity. No statistical method was used to set the sample size in advance, and investigators knew the group allocation. Ophthalmopathy was separated from stable hyperthyroidism by a 13 V-J signature model, with 85% to 90% sensitivity and about 81% specificity obtained in cross-validation and 80%/75% obtained in testing. Blood samples also contained most of the expanded thyroid clonotypes (frequency above 0.001), which suggests that blood repertoires may reflect thyroid immune responses.

A patient counted as having stable Graves' hyperthyroidism if no progression to ophthalmopathy occurred over 18 months of follow-up. Hyperthyroidism patients were newly diagnosed, with disease duration under 2 months, and aged 18 to 65 years. Patients with uncontrolled infections, other autoimmune diseases, pregnancy or lactation were excluded. Diagnoses were established on the basis of clinical symptoms, serum thyroxine and TRAb, thyroid ultrasound, and orbital computed tomography. PBMCs were separated from 8 to 10 ml of fresh peripheral blood using Ficoll-Paque density gradient centrifugation. Total RNA was extracted with Trizol reagent, and quality was checked on an Agilent 2100 Bioanalyzer. The TCR beta CDR3 regions were amplified from RNA transcripts. The first round of RT-PCR for the TCR CDR3 was performed with the HTBI primer set and the Qiagen OneStep RT-PCR kit. A second multiplex PCR round built the libraries, followed by size selection and purification. Sequencing of the libraries was done on an Illumina HiSeq2000 using paired-end 100 bp reads. In the source study's methods: SOAPnuke was used to process the raw data, throwing out any read that contained adapters or uncalled bases, had a mean Phred below 15, or lacked an exact constant-primer or identifier match. COPE v1.2.5 was used to merge high-quality paired reads, and clonotypes were defined as unique nucleotide sequences. MiTCR v1.1 was used to align clonotypes to the IMGT TRBV, TRBD and TRBJ reference segments. The analysis was restricted to V-J combinations with a frequency above 0.0001, which together covered 98% to 99.2% of the repertoires. A TCS score was defined as the ratio between F50 (clonal expansion) and ExV (chaos), using BLOSUM62-based TCRdist between CDR3 peptides within each V-J. Welch's t-statistics and random forest reduced 500 to 650 V-J features to some 14, which were used in a naive Bayes classifier (R e1071). The public reads were run again by TCRdb, first through fastp at Q25 and then through MiXCR, and only productive beta chains were kept. Here each entry gathers all rows of one CDR3 protein and keeps the most common genes and DNA. Here the V and J calls rest on TCRdb's processing, not on the authors' analysis. For this sample there are roughly 380,000 distinct CDR3 sequences; approximately 13% appear just once. 8% to 13% of the sample belongs to the ten largest clones.

V and J are truncated by 1 base and 9 bases respectively, leaving an intervening sequence of 9 bases. Reading from cysteine to phenylalanine, the CDR3 counts 12 amino acids. The only DNA kept is the CDR3, 36 bases in frame from the first base. The germline V gene encodes CDR1 KGHDR and CDR2 SFDVKD. There are many counts of this clonotype. The target of this receptor is not known. No quality values exist for individual bases; no much larger clone is one base distant. The sequence was collected from an older woman with Graves' hyperthyroidism. Here the chain combines TRBV24-1 and TRBJ2-7, with the D gene call left open. Sequencing input: blood. The DNA sequence is as follows: TGTGCCACCAGTGATTTATCCTCCGTGCAGTACTTC. Protein translation: CATSDLSSVQYF.